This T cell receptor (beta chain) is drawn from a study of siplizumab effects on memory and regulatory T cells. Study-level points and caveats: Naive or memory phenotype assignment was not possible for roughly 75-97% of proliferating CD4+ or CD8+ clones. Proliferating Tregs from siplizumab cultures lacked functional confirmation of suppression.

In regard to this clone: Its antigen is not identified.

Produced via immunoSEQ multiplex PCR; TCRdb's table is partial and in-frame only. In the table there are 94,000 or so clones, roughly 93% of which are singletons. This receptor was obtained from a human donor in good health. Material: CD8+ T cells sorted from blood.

CDR3 bases: TGTGCCAGTAGTATAGGAGACAACTATGGCTACACCTTC. Encoded protein: CASSIGDNYGYTF. This rearrangement joins TRBV19 to TRBJ1-2; D call uncertain. V was shortened by 1 base and J by 2 bases, with 5 bases between the two germline ends. Germline CDR1 and CDR2: LNHDA and SQIVND (reference sequence). This CDR3 spans 13 amino acids.